The 29 T cell receptor beta chains reported below all come from one sample, sequenced in a study of blood T cell repertoires in COVID-19. Sequencing used immunoSEQ multiplex PCR; TCRdb keeps in-frame clones, though not all of them. The table shows fewer than 70,000 clones, with roughly 85% occurring only once. The sample consisted of peripheral blood. The origin of the receptors is a man aged 50 to 60 with acute or convalescent COVID-19.

The V call is TRBV5-4, the J call TRBJ2-3, with TRBD2 identical over 15 bases. The CDR3 runs to 18 residues. V lost 4 bases and J lost 1; bases outside the gene matches: 7. Germline-derived CDR1 and CDR2 are SGHNT and YYREEE (reference sequence). The CDR3 DNA is TGTGCCAGCAGCAAGGGACTAGCGGGGGGAAGCGGCACAGATACGCAGTATTTT. Translating gives CASSKGLAGGSGTDTQYF.

This rearrangement joins TRBV6-2 or TRBV6-3 to TRBJ1-6; 8 bases fit TRBD1. The germline V gene encodes CDR1 MNHEY and CDR2 SVGEGT. V gave up 2 bases and J gave up 8 bases; unmatched junction bases: 11. CDR3 length: 17 residues. CDR3 bases: TGTGCCAGCAGTTACCGAGAGATGACAGGGGAGGATTCACCCCTCCACTTT. As protein: CASSYREMTGEDSPLHF.

This chain joins TRBV6-5 and TRBJ2-7, with D maybe TRBD1 (6 bases). CDR1 and CDR2 (germline): MNHEY, SVGAGI. The CDR3 has 16 residues. V was pared by 0 bases and J by 2 bases, with 14 bases between. CDR3 in amino acids: CASSYSENRVTYEQYF. In DNA form, the CDR3 reads TGTGCCAGCAGTTACTCTGAAAACAGGGTAACCTACGAGCAGTACTTC.

V gene TRBV29-1 combines with J gene TRBJ1-1; D is unresolved. Between the trimmed V and J ends, which lost 6 bases and 5 bases, there was a span of 7 bases. The CDR3 has 10 amino acids. Germline V gene sequence: CDR1 SQVTM, CDR2 ANQGSEA. The chain's CDR3 is CSVQITEAFF. CDR3 coding DNA: TGCAGCGTGCAGATAACTGAAGCTTTCTTT.

This clone was counted a single time. This chain joins TRBV5-1 and TRBJ2-1; tentative D call: TRBD2 (6 bases). Trimming removed 0 bases at V and 0 bases at J, with 10 bases between. Germline V gives CDR1 SGHRS, CDR2 YFSETQ. The CDR3 consists of 16 residues. CDR3 DNA: TGCGCCAGCAGCTTGGCCGTCGGGAGCTCCTACAATGAGCAGTTCTTC. Residues: CASSLAVGSSYNEQFF.

The V and J genes are TRBV4-1 and TRBJ1-1; no clear D. Germline V lookup: CDR1 MGHRA, CDR2 YSYEKL. V lost 1 base to trimming and J lost 0 bases, with 6 bases between them. There are 14 residues in the CDR3. The CDR3 region is CASSQAGLNTEAFF. CDR3 sequence (DNA): TGCGCCAGCAGCCAAGCGGGGTTGAACACTGAAGCTTTCTTT.

On this clone itself: Given the absence of the conserved phenylalanine or tryptophan at the CDR3 end, a read error is likely. Because the CDR3's place on the DNA is in doubt, the DNA is left out and the CDR3 is given as listed by TCRdb. The V and J genes are TRBV19 and TRBJ2-7; TRBD2, the D gene given by the table, was not confirmed from the DNA. The CDR3 sequence runs 11 residues, both termini included. Germline V lookup: CDR1 LNHDA, CDR2 SQIVND (reference sequence). The chain's CDR3 is CASTKRPPKWI.

The chain links TRBV4-1 to TRBJ2-7; D may be TRBD2 (6 bases). The CDR3 runs to 16 residues. Germline V gives CDR1 MGHRA, CDR2 YSYEKL. V lost 3 bases to trimming and J lost 3 bases, with 18 bases between them. The CDR3 is CASSQDISGLHYEQYF. CDR3 bases: TGCGCCAGCAGCCAGGATATCTCGGGACTCCACTACGAGCAGTACTTC.

The sample holds one count of this clone. This chain links TRBV6-5 with TRBJ2-2, with 9 bases lining up with TRBD2. CDR3 length: 14 amino acids. The V segment lost 7 bases and the J segment 5 bases; nucleotides outside the gene matches: 5. Germline V gene data show CDR1 as MNHEY and CDR2 as SVGAGI. CDR3 protein: CASIWSGGTGELFF. The DNA of the CDR3 is TGTGCCAGCATTTGGAGCGGGGGGACCGGGGAGCTGTTTTTT.

CDR3 nucleotide sequence: TGTGCCAGCAGGTGGACAGGTACCTACGAGCAGTACGTC. Its protein product is CASRWTGTYEQYV. This chain joins TRBV2 and TRBJ2-7; TRBD1 agrees at 7 bases. Germline V CDR1 and CDR2: SNHLY, FYNNEI. The J segment lost 2 bases and the V segment lost 6 bases, leaving 4 bases of the junction unmatched. This CDR3 contains 13 residues.

The chain recombines TRBV6-5 with TRBJ2-2; a weak D match, TRBD2 (6 bases). CDR3 size: 12 residues. CDR1 and CDR2 (germline): MNHEY, SVGAGI. Trimming cost V 11 bases and J 1 base, with 8 bases left between them. CDR3: CAAGRNTGELFF. The CDR3 DNA follows: TGTGCCGCGGGGAGGAACACCGGGGAGCTGTTTTTT.

This chain links TRBV7-2 with TRBJ2-5; TRBD1 matches 8 bases. V lost 5 bases and J lost 0; bases outside the gene matches: 11. This CDR3 spans 17 amino acids. Germline CDR1 SGHTA, CDR2 FQGNSA. The CDR3 coding sequence is TGTGCCAGCAGCCCAGGACAGGGTAGGGGGTACCAAGAGACCCAGTACTTC. It translates to CASSPGQGRGYQETQYF.

The chain is built from TRBV5-5 and TRBJ1-1, with D unresolved. The germline V gene has CDR1 SGHKS and CDR2 YYEKEE (reference sequence). V lost 3 bases and J lost 5, with 14 bases in between. The CDR3 has 14 amino acids. CDR3 region: CASSSNTAGTEAFF. The CDR3 region has the DNA TGTGCCAGCAGCTCCAACACTGCGGGGACTGAAGCTTTCTTT.

In its sample, this clone was seen once. The rearrangement uses TRBV7-9 and TRBJ1-2; perhaps TRBD1 as D (6 bases). This CDR3 has 14 residues. Trimming pared 5 bases from V and 2 bases from J, leaving 12 bases between. The germline CDR1 and CDR2 sequences are SEHNR and FQNEAQ (reference sequence). The CDR3 region has the DNA TGTGCCAGCAGCGACGACAGGAGCAACTATGGCTACACCTTC. It translates to CASSDDRSNYGYTF.

The gene calls are TRBV7-3 and TRBJ2-1; D is possibly TRBD2 (6 bases). The CDR3 spans 15 residues. V gave up 3 bases and J gave up 6 bases, with 15 bases separating them. In germline, CDR1 is SGHTA, CDR2 FQGTGA. CDR3 region: CASSFFGGAFNEQFF. The CDR3 bases are TGTGCCAGCAGCTTCTTCGGAGGGGCATTCAATGAGCAGTTCTTC.

The gene calls are TRBV7-2 and TRBJ2-7; no firm D call. CDR3 size: 13 residues. The germline V gene has CDR1 SGHTA and CDR2 FQGNSA. V was trimmed by 2 bases and J by 2 bases, leaving 7 bases between them. CDR3 nucleotides: TGTGCCAGCAGCTTACGACGGGCCTACGAGCAGTACGTC. This encodes CASSLRRAYEQYV.

The chain couples TRBV29-1 to TRBJ2-3; possibly TRBD2 for D (6 bases). CDR1 and CDR2 from the germline V gene are SQVTM and ANQGSEA. The ends were cut back, 6 bases at V and 4 bases at J, with 14 bases in the middle. The CDR3 covers 13 residues. The CDR3: CSVAPSAADTQYF. The CDR3 DNA follows: TGCAGCGTAGCTCCTAGCGCTGCAGATACGCAGTATTTT.

The chain uses TRBV6-5 and TRBJ1-1; 7 bases line up with TRBD1. Germline CDR1 reads MNHEY; CDR2 reads SVGAGI. V lost 2 bases to trimming and J lost 3 bases; unmatched junction nucleotides: 6. The CDR3 sequence is 15 residues long. The CDR3 coding sequence is TGTGCCAGCAGTTACGGCGGCAGGGGGGACACTGAAGCTTTCTTT. Amino acid sequence: CASSYGGRGDTEAFF.

This clone came up a few times. The genes are TRBV9 and TRBJ1-1; D perhaps matches TRBD1 (5 bases). Deletions cut 0 bases from V and 4 bases from J, with 10 bases between. CDR3 length equals 14 residues. Germline V gene lookup returns CDR1 SGDLS and CDR2 YYNGEE. CDR3 loop: CASSVVGGLTEAFF. Here the CDR3 DNA reads TGTGCCAGCAGCGTAGTGGGGGGACTCACTGAAGCTTTCTTT. Full variable domain (remainder filled in from reference TRBV9 and TRBJ1-1): DSGVTQTPKHLITATGQRVTLRCSPRSGDLSVYWYQQSLDQGLQFLIQYYNGEERAKGNILERFSAQQFPDLHSELNLSSLELGDSALYFCASSVVGGLTEAFFGQGTRLTVV.

The chain couples TRBV19 to TRBJ2-5; 10 nucleotides match TRBD2. Trimming cost V 3 bases and J 4 bases; bases outside gene matches: 8. The CDR3 extends over 16 amino acids. From germline, CDR1 is LNHDA and CDR2 SQIVND (reference sequence). The CDR3 loop reads CASSIAKRGGRETQYF. DNA of the CDR3: TGTGCCAGTAGTATCGCGAAGCGGGGGGGCCGAGAGACCCAGTACTTC. Using reference TRBV19 and TRBJ2-5 for the parts outside the CDR3, the full variable domain is DGGITQSPKYLFRKEGQNVTLSCEQNLNHDAMYWYRQDPGQGLRLIYYSQIVNDFQKGDIAEGYSVSREKKESFPLTVTSAQKNPTAFYLCASSIAKRGGRETQYFGPGTRLLVL.

The rearrangement links TRBV27 to TRBJ2-3; TRBD1 aligns across 9 bases. The V gene end was trimmed by 4 bases and the J gene end by 5 bases; junction bases not matched to a gene: 10. CDR3 length equals 16 residues. Germline CDR1 MNHEY, CDR2 SMNVEV (reference sequence). The CDR3 sequence is CASSWGADRGRDTQYF. The CDR3 nucleotides are TGTGCCAGCAGTTGGGGGGCCGACAGGGGGAGAGATACGCAGTATTTT.

This chain links TRBV3-1 (or the pseudogene TRBV3-2) with TRBJ2-5; 11 bases are a match to TRBD2. The trim removed 4 bases at V and 1 base at J, leaving 2 bases unmatched. This CDR3 contains 15 residues. The germline CDR1 and CDR2 sequences are LGHDT and YNNKEL (reference sequence). In nucleotides, the CDR3 is TGTGCCAGCAGCCGACTAGCGGGGTTCCAAGAGACCCAGTACTTC. It is translated as CASSRLAGFQETQYF.

This clone is a singleton in its sample. The genes are TRBV4-1 and TRBJ2-4; 11 bases align to TRBD2. This CDR3 has 16 amino acids. The V segment lost 0 bases and the J segment 4 bases; nucleotides outside the gene matches: 2. The germline gives CDR1 MGHRA, CDR2 YSYEKL. CDR3 in amino acids: CASSQDVAGGKNIQYF. Here the CDR3 DNA reads TGCGCCAGCAGCCAAGATGTAGCGGGGGGGAAAAACATTCAGTACTTC.

This clone was observed a few times. The chain recombines TRBV29-1 with TRBJ1-1; 10 nucleotides line up with TRBD1. The CDR3 has 13 residues. J lost 2 bases, V lost 7 bases, and 4 bases had no gene match. Germline CDR1 is SQVTM and CDR2 is ANQGSEA. The CDR3, as DNA: TGCAGCGCAAGGACAGGGGGAAACACTGAAGCTTTCTTT. Translating it yields CSARTGGNTEAFF. Full variable domain (outside the CDR3, taken from reference TRBV29-1 and TRBJ1-1): SAVISQKPSRDICQRGTSLTIQCQVDSQVTMMFWYRQQPGQSLTLIATANQGSEATYESGFVIDKFPISRPNLTFSTLTVSNMSPEDSSIYLCSARTGGNTEAFFGQGTRLTVV.

This clone was counted once. This CDR3 reads CASSLDPGLKTYEQYV. The CDR3 DNA reads TGCGCCAGCAGCTTGGATCCGGGACTCAAGACCTACGAGCAGTACGTC. The rearrangement uses TRBV5-1 and TRBJ2-7, with D maybe TRBD2 (6 bases). Germline lookup yields CDR1 SGHRS and CDR2 YFSETQ. V lost 0 bases and J lost 2, with 15 bases in between. CDR3 length equals 16 residues.

This clone was detected only a few times. The chain joins TRBV5-1 to TRBJ2-7; the D is unclear. V was cut by 4 bases and J by 6 bases, with 14 bases left in between. The CDR3 spans 13 residues. Germline lookup yields CDR1 SGHRS and CDR2 YFSETQ. CDR3 sequence reads: CASSVSSSSEQYF. The CDR3 DNA reads TGCGCCAGCAGCGTATCATCCAGTTCCGAGCAGTACTTC. Filled out from reference TRBV5-1 and TRBJ2-7, the complete variable domain reads KAGVTQTPRYLIKTRGQQVTLSCSPISGHRSVSWYQQTPGQGLQFLFEYFSETQRNKGNFPGRFSGRQFSNSRSEMNVSTLELGDSALYLCASSVSSSSEQYFGPGTRLTVT.

In regard to this clone: The junction shows a germline mismatch at one end, possibly a read error. The chain employs TRBV5-5 and TRBJ1-4; the D is unclear. Germline-derived CDR1 and CDR2 are SGHKS and YYEKEE (reference sequence). The CDR3 runs to 13 residues. The CDR3 spells CASSLLSKEKLFF. In DNA form, the CDR3 reads TGTGCCAGCAGCTTGCTCTCTAAGGAAAAACTGTTTTTT.

This clone has just one count. The rearrangement joins TRBV5-5 to TRBJ2-2, with 8 bases fitting TRBD1. This CDR3 spans 15 amino acids. Germline assignment: CDR1 SGHKS and CDR2 YYEKEE (reference sequence). V lost 3 bases and J lost 6; bases outside the gene matches: 7. The CDR3 coding sequence is TGTGCCAGCAGCTCCACGGGACAGGTTTCCGGGGAGCTGTTTTTT. Amino acids: CASSSTGQVSGELFF.

The chain is built from TRBV19 and TRBJ2-7; the D gene is possibly TRBD1 (6 bases). The germline gives CDR1 LNHDA, CDR2 SQIVND (reference sequence). Trimming took off 3 bases at V and 6 bases at J, with 21 bases between the two ends. The CDR3 loop spans 16 amino acids. The CDR3 reads CASSIFGVGQYVEQYV. The CDR3 DNA reads TGTGCCAGTAGTATTTTTGGGGTGGGACAATATGTCGAGCAGTACGTC.